This entry lists 21 T cell receptor beta chains sequenced from one sample in a study of blood T cells in healthy people across ages. Primed by a sample-barcoded 5' primer and a J-beta primer mix, a second PCR proceeded for about 6 to 11 cycles. MiXCR was run by TCRdb on the 5' RACE reads, yielding one entry per CDR3 protein. The table has hundreds of thousands of distinct CDR3 sequences, approximately 44% seen once. The specimen was blood. The receptor source for this set is a man aged 60 to 75 in good health.

This clonotype was observed at least ten times. The chain links TRBV6-1 to TRBJ2-7, with D possibly matching TRBD2 (5 bases). The germline V gene has CDR1 MNHNS and CDR2 SASEGT. Trimming removed 3 bases at V and 6 bases at J, with 12 bases between. CDR3 length: 13 residues. The DNA of the CDR3 is TGTGCCAGCAGTGACCACGGGATAGCCGAGCAGTACTTC. Translating it yields CASSDHGIAEQYF.

The sample holds a few counts of this clonotype. This rearrangement joins TRBV6-2 or TRBV6-3 to TRBJ2-1; no clear D. Germline CDR1 MNHEY, CDR2 SVGEGT. Trimming cost V 6 bases and J 0 bases, with 3 bases left between them. CDR3 length equals 12 residues. CDR3 DNA: TGTGCCAGCAGGGGCTCCTACAATGAGCAGTTCTTC. It translates to CASRGSYNEQFF.

This clonotype was found once. This chain links TRBV27 with TRBJ1-6; weak D call: TRBD1 (6 bases). The CDR3 has 15 residues. Germline lookup yields CDR1 MNHEY and CDR2 SMNVEV (reference sequence). Trimming left V 4 bases short and J 8 bases short, with 15 bases between. The CDR3 DNA sequence: TGTGCCAGCAGTTCCGCAACCACAGGGTATTCACCCCTCCACTTT. It yields the protein CASSSATTGYSPLHF.

Concerning this clonotype itself: A much larger clone lies one base from this, so it may be a read error. The genes are TRBV7-2 and TRBJ1-1, with TRBD1 matching over 7 bases. This CDR3 is 12 amino acids long. V was clipped by 5 bases and J by 7 bases; unmatched bases: 4. CDR1 and CDR2 (germline): SGHTA, FQGNSA. The CDR3 DNA reads TGTGCCAGCAGCCCCGGGACAGTTGAAGCTTTCTTT. It yields the protein CASSPGTVEAFF.

The chain combines TRBV20-1 with TRBJ2-5, with D perhaps being TRBD1 or TRBD2 (5 bases each). The V end was cut by 2 bases, the J end by 5 bases, with 15 bases between. This CDR3 has 14 amino acids. CDR1 is DFQATT, CDR2 SNEGSKA, per germline (reference sequence). The CDR3 region is CSARPRAGAETQYF. The CDR3 DNA reads as TGCAGTGCTAGACCGAGGGCTGGGGCGGAGACCCAGTACTTC.

The chain has TRBV9 and TRBJ2-3; the D gene is possibly TRBD2 (5 bases). Germline-derived CDR1 and CDR2 are SGDLS and YYNGEE. V dropped 4 bases and J dropped 5 bases, with 14 bases sitting between them. This CDR3 comprises 14 residues. Here the CDR3 reads CASSSRATRDTQYF. CDR3 DNA sequence: TGTGCCAGCAGCTCCCGGGCCACTAGAGATACGCAGTATTTT.

Ten or more counts support this clonotype. V gene TRBV6-2 or TRBV6-3 combines with J gene TRBJ2-7, with D perhaps TRBD1 (6 bases). Germline CDR1 is MNHEY and CDR2 is SVGEGT. This CDR3 region has 12 residues. The V and J ends lost 6 bases and 5 bases respectively, with 11 bases between them. The chain's CDR3 is CASRLRQDEQYF. As DNA, the CDR3 is TGTGCCAGCAGACTAAGACAGGACGAGCAGTACTTC.

Worth noting for this clonotype: Since no conserved phenylalanine or tryptophan closes the CDR3, a read error is the likely cause. The chain has TRBV10-1 and TRBJ2-3; 7 bases fit TRBD2. From germline, CDR1 is WNHNN and CDR2 SYGVQD (reference sequence). This CDR3 region has 15 residues. The V segment lost 2 bases and the J segment 8 bases; nucleotides outside the gene matches: 10. CDR3 sequence reads: CASSEAPSGPVTQYS. Here the CDR3 DNA reads TGCGCCAGCAGTGAGGCGCCTAGCGGACCGGTTACGCAGTATTCT.

The chain links TRBV12-5 to TRBJ1-5, with D possibly matching TRBD1 (5 bases). This CDR3 comprises 12 residues. Germline V gene lookup returns CDR1 LGHNT and CDR2 FRNRAP. V lost 6 bases to trimming and J lost 4 bases, with 7 bases between them. The CDR3 sequence is CASGRQNQPQHF. In DNA, the CDR3 is TGTGCTAGTGGAAGACAGAATCAGCCCCAGCATTTT.

The chain recombines TRBV5-6 with TRBJ1-1, with 10 bases identical to TRBD1. CDR3 length equals 16 residues. Germline assignment: CDR1 SGHDT and CDR2 YYEEEE. V lost 5 bases, J lost 5 bases, and 12 bases stayed unmatched. In DNA, the CDR3 is TGTGCCAGCAGACCTTCCCCGGGACAGGGGCGGACTGAAGCTTTCTTT. Protein: CASRPSPGQGRTEAFF.

The rearrangement uses TRBV4-3 and TRBJ1-2; perhaps TRBD1 as D (5 bases). Per the germline V gene, CDR1 is LGHNA and CDR2 is YSLEER. The CDR3 totals 16 residues. V shed 0 bases and J shed 5 bases, with 16 bases lying between them. CDR3 in DNA: TGCGCCAGCAGCCAAGAGCAGATTTGGGGCCTATATGGCTACACCTTC. Translation gives CASSQEQIWGLYGYTF.

In regard to this clonotype: At one end, the junction sequence differs from germline, possibly due to a read error. The rearrangement uses TRBV6-2 or TRBV6-3 and TRBJ2-7; D possibly uses TRBD1 or TRBD2 (5 bases each). The CDR3 has 15 residues. Germline lookup yields CDR1 MNHEY and CDR2 SVGEGT. The CDR3 sequence is CTSSSPPRGLDEQYF. The CDR3 coding sequence is TGTACCAGCAGTTCCCCCCCGAGGGGTCTCGACGAGCAGTACTTC.

This clonotype was detected a few times. The rearrangement joins TRBV6-2 or TRBV6-3 to TRBJ2-1; D remains unclear. Germline loops: CDR1 MNHEY, CDR2 SVGEGT. V lost 5 bases to trimming and J lost 12 bases, with 17 bases between them. This CDR3 has 13 amino acids. CDR3 residues: CASSQSLRTGQFF. Here the CDR3 DNA reads TGTGCCAGCAGTCAATCCCTCCGGACGGGGCAGTTCTTC.

The chain combines TRBV12-3 or TRBV12-4 with TRBJ1-6, with 8 bases that match TRBD1. The CDR3 length is 14 residues. J gave up 7 bases and V 6 bases, and 5 bases lay outside the gene matches. The CDR3 nucleotides read TGTGCCAGCAGGGTTGACAGGGGCAATTCACCCCTCCACTTT. Protein product: CASRVDRGNSPLHF.

V gene TRBV3-1 combines with J gene TRBJ2-5; TRBD1 is a possible D gene (5 bases). The germline CDR1 and CDR2 sequences are LGHDT and YNNKEL (reference sequence). V gave up 0 bases and J gave up 0 bases, with 17 bases separating them. The CDR3 contains 18 residues. The CDR3 region is CASSQEVYRPPYQETQYF. CDR3 coding DNA: TGTGCCAGCAGCCAAGAAGTCTACAGGCCGCCCTACCAAGAGACCCAGTACTTC.

This rearrangement joins TRBV6-2 or TRBV6-3 to TRBJ2-7; TRBD1 might be the D (5 bases). There are 14 residues in the CDR3. CDR1 is MNHEY, CDR2 SVGEGT, per germline. V was shortened by 2 bases and J by 5 bases, with 13 bases between the two germline ends. As DNA, the CDR3 is TGTGCCAGCAGTTACCGGCAGGGATGGGACGAGCAGTACTTC. Amino acids: CASSYRQGWDEQYF.

This clonotype appeared a few times. This rearrangement joins TRBV6-2 or TRBV6-3 to TRBJ1-1; D not resolved. CDR1 MNHEY and CDR2 SVGEGT come from the germline V gene. This CDR3 has 11 amino acids. The V gene lost 10 bases and the J gene lost 0 bases, with 6 bases spanning the gap. For the CDR3, the DNA is TGTGCCACTGGCCTGAACACTGAAGCTTTCTTT. Protein sequence: CATGLNTEAFF.

This sequence joins TRBV7-9 and TRBJ2-1; 8 bases align to TRBD2. Unmatched junction bases numbered 6, after V lost 1 base and J lost 7 bases. This CDR3 region has 15 residues. Germline V gene data show CDR1 as SEHNR and CDR2 as FQNEAQ (reference sequence). The CDR3 nucleotides read TGTGCCAGCAGCTTAGTTGCGGGGGGCCCGAATGAGCAGTTCTTC. Its protein is CASSLVAGGPNEQFF.

J is TRBJ2-4 and V is TRBV20-1, with a weak D call TRBD1 (6 bases). The J call is uncertain, as TRBJ2-7 better fits the DNA end. Germline CDR1 DFQATT, CDR2 SNEGSKA (reference sequence). The CDR3 consists of 15 residues. The CDR3 sequence is CSATAGTTPSYEQYF. The CDR3 DNA follows: TGCAGTGCTACGGCCGGGACAACCCCTTCTTACGAGCAGTACTTC.

The genes are TRBV6-2 or TRBV6-3 and TRBJ2-1; D is uncertain. There are 15 residues in the CDR3. Germline V gene data show CDR1 as MNHEY and CDR2 as SVGEGT. V was clipped by 8 bases and J by 5 bases, with 19 bases between them. CDR3 nucleotides: TGTGCCAGCGGAGACCGAGGCTCGAAGGACAATGAGCAGTTCTTC. This translates into CASGDRGSKDNEQFF.

This clonotype was counted at least ten times. This chain uses TRBV6-1 with TRBJ2-7; the D gene is possibly TRBD2 (6 bases). Trimming left V 6 bases short and J 1 base short, with 13 bases between. Germline V gene lookup returns CDR1 MNHNS and CDR2 SASEGT. The CDR3 extends over 14 amino acids. As DNA, the CDR3 is TGTGCCAGCAGCCCAGGGACTTATTCCTACGAGCAGTACTTC. This encodes CASSPGTYSYEQYF.